The T cell receptor (beta chain) under discussion was sequenced for a study of OX40 agonist ivuxolimab in advanced cancers. CDR3 length: 13 residues. V was clipped by 8 bases and J by 4 bases; unmatched bases: 7. In germline, CDR1 is MNHEY, CDR2 SMNVEV (reference sequence). The protocol was immunoSEQ multiplex PCR, while the TCRdb copy is restricted to in-frame clones and leaves out a portion. The repertoire holds some 21,000 clones, with 80% to 90% as singletons. This clone is a singleton in its sample. Specimen: CD4+ or CD8+ T cells sorted from blood, collected in a trial of the OX40 agonist ivuxolimab. The sequence derives from an adult with an advanced solid tumor such as melanoma, head and neck, liver or kidney cancer. J is TRBJ2-5 and V is TRBV27; 7 bases agree with TRBD1. CDR3 sequence reads: CASRDRGRETQYF. The CDR3 coding sequence is TGTGCCAGCCGGGACAGAGGGAGAGAGACCCAGTACTTC.